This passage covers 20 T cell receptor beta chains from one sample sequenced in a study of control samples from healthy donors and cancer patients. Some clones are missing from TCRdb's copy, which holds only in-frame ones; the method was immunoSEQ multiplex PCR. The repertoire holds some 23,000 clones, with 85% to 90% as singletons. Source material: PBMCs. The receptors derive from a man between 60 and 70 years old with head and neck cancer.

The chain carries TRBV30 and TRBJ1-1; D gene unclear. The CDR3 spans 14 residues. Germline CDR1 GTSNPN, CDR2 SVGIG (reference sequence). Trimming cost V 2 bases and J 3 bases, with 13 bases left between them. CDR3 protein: CAWSTMAGYTEAFF. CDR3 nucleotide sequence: TGTGCCTGGAGTACCATGGCGGGGTACACTGAAGCTTTCTTT.

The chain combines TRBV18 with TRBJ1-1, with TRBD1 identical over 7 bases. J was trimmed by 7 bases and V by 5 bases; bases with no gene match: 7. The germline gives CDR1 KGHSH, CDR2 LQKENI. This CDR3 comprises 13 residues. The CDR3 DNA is TGTGCCAGCTCAGGCGGGACAGCTGATGAAGCTTTCTTT. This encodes CASSGGTADEAFF. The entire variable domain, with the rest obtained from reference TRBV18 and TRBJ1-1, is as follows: NAGVMQNPRHLVRRRGQEARLRCSPMKGHSHVYWYRQLPEEGLKFMVYLQKENIIDESGMPKERFSAEFPKEGPSILRIQQVVRGDSAAYFCASSGGTADEAFFGQGTRLTVV.

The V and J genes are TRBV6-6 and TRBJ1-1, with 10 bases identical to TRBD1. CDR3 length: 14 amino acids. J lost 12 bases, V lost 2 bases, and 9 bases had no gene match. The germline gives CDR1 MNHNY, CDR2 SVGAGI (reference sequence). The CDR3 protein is CASSYGGQGRQTFF. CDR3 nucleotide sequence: TGTGCCAGCAGTTACGGGGGACAGGGGCGTCAGACTTTCTTT.

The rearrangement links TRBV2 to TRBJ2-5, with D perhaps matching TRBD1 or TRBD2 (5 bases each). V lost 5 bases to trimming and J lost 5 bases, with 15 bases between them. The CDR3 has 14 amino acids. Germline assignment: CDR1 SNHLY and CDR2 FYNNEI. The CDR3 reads CASSIYGAVETQYF. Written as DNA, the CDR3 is TGTGCCAGCAGTATCTACGGGGCGGTTGAGACCCAGTACTTC.

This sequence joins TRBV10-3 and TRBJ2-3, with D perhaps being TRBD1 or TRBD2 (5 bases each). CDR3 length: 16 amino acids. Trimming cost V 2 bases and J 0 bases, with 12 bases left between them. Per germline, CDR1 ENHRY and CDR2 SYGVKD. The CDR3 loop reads CAISEALGASTDTQYF. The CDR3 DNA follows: TGTGCCATCAGTGAGGCCCTCGGGGCAAGCACAGATACGCAGTATTTT.

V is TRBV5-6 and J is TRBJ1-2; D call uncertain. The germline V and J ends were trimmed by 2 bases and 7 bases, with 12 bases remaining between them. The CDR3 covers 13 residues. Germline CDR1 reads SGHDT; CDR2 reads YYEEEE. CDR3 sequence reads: CASSLENRGGYTF. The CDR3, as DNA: TGTGCCAGCAGCTTAGAAAATCGGGGTGGCTACACCTTC.

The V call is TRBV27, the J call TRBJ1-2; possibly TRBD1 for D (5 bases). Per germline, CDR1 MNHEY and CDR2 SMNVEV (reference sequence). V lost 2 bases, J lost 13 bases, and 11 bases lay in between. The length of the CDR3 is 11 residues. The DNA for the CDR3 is TGTGCCAGCAGTTTAGGGGGTACTTTCACCTTC. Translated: CASSLGGTFTF.

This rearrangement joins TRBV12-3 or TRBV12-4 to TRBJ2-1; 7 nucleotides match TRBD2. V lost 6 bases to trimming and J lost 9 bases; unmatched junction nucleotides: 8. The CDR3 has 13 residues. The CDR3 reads CASSQGWEGEQFF. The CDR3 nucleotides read TGTGCCAGCAGCCAAGGGTGGGAGGGTGAGCAGTTCTTC.

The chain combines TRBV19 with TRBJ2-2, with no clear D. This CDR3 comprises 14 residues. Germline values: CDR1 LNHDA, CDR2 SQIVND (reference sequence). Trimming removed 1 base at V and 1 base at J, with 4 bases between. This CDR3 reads CASSIALNTGELFF. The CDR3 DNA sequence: TGTGCCAGTAGTATAGCTCTGAACACCGGGGAGCTGTTTTTT.

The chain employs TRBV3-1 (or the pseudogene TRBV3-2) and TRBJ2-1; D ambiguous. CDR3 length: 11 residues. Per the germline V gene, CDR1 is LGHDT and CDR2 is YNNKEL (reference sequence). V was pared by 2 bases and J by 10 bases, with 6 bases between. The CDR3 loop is CASSQSREQFF. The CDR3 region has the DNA TGTGCCAGCAGCCAATCAAGGGAGCAGTTCTTC.

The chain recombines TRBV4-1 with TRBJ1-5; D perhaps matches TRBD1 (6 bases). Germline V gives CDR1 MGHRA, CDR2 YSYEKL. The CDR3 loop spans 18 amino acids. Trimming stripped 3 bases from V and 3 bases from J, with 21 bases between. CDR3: CASSQMGGPNVNNQPQHF. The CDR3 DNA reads TGCGCCAGCAGCCAGATGGGGGGGCCCAACGTTAACAATCAGCCCCAGCATTTT.

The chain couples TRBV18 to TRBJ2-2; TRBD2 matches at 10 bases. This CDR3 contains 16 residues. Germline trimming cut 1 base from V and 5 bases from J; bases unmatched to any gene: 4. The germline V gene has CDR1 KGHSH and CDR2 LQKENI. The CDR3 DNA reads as TGTGCCAGCTCACCACAGGGACTAGCGAGTACCGGGGAGCTGTTTTTT. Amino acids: CASSPQGLASTGELFF.

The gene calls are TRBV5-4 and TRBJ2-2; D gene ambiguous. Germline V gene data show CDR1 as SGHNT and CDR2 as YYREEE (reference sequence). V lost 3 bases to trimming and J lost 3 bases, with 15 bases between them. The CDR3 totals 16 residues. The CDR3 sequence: CASSSSSAYYTGELFF. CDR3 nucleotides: TGTGCCAGCAGCTCTTCCTCCGCCTACTACACCGGGGAGCTGTTTTTT. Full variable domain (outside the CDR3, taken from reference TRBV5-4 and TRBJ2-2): ETGVTQSPTHLIKTRGQQVTLRCSSQSGHNTVSWYQQALGQGPQFIFQYYREEENGRGNFPPRFSGLQFPNYSSELNVNALELDDSALYLCASSSSSAYYTGELFFGEGSRLTVL.

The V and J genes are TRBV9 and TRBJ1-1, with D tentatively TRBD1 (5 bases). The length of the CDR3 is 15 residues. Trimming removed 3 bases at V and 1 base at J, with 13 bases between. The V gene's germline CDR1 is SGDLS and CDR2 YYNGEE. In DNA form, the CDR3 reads TGTGCCAGCAGCGACGCGGGGGACTGGAACACTGAAGCTTTCTTT. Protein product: CASSDAGDWNTEAFF.

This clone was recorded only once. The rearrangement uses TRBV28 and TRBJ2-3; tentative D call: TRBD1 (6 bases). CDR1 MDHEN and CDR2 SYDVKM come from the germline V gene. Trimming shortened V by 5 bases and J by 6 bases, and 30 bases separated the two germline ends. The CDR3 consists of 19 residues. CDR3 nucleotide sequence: TGTGCCAGCAGTCTCATAACGGCATTGGGGGCGGACCTATGGGATACGCAGTATTTT. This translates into CASSLITALGADLWDTQYF.

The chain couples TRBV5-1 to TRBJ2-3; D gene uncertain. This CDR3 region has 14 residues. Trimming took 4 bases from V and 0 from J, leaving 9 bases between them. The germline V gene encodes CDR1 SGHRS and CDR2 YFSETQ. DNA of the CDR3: TGCGCCAGCAGCCCCGGAACTAGCACAGATACGCAGTATTTT. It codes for CASSPGTSTDTQYF.

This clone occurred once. The CDR3 spells CATSRDLGGGGGETQYF. CDR3 sequence (DNA): TGTGCCACCAGCAGAGATCTAGGGGGAGGGGGCGGAGAGACCCAGTACTTC. The chain links TRBV15 to TRBJ2-5; D assignment may be TRBD1 or TRBD2 (7 bases each). CDR3 size: 17 residues. Trimming took off 0 bases at V and 4 bases at J, with 18 bases between the two ends. Germline CDR1 is LNHNV and CDR2 is YYDKDF (reference sequence).

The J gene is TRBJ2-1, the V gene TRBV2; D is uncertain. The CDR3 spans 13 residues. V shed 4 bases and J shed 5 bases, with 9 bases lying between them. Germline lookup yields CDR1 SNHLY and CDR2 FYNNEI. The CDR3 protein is CASSVGRNNEQFF. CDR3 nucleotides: TGTGCCAGCAGTGTTGGCAGGAACAATGAGCAGTTCTTC.

CDR3 amino acids: CASSPLAGTGELFF. In nucleotides, the CDR3 is TGTGCCAGCAGCCCACTAGCCGGCACCGGGGAGCTGTTTTTT. The chain carries TRBV6-2 or TRBV6-3 and TRBJ2-2; the D gene is possibly TRBD2 (6 bases). V lost 6 bases and J 4 bases, leaving 12 bases between the germline ends. CDR1 is MNHEY and CDR2 is SVGEGT in the germline V gene. This CDR3 region has 14 residues.

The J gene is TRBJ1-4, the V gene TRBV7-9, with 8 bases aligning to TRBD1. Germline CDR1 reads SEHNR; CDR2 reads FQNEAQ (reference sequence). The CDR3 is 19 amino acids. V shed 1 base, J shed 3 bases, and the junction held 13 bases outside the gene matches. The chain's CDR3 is CASSLGQGNRAAANEKLFF. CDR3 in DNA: TGTGCCAGCAGCTTAGGACAGGGGAATCGGGCCGCGGCTAATGAAAAACTGTTTTTT.